Included here is one T cell receptor (beta chain) sequence, with context. Original data processing: Quantification of nucleated cells was approximated via reference gene primer amplification. Sequencing was performed with immunoSEQ multiplex PCR; in TCRdb, only in-frame clones are kept and a portion is missing. The V and J calls and clone size come from that table; D and trimming were worked out from the DNA. This table holds about 22,000 clones, 80% to 85% found once. This entry comes from a study of blood T cell repertoires in COVID-19. Study details: There were acute and convalescent COVID-19 samples, and they came from the United States, Italy and Spain. Sources were T cells, B-cell-depleted T cells, or PBMCs; the material itself was cDNA or gDNA.

The clonotype was recovered from a man of 80 years or more with active or convalescent COVID-19. Input material: peripheral blood.

This chain's CDR3 is CASSQDPGYQETQYF. The CDR3 nucleotides are TGTGCCAGCAGCCAAGATCCTGGCTACCAAGAGACCCAGTACTTC. The chain couples TRBV3-1 (or the pseudogene TRBV3-2) to TRBJ2-5; D gene uncertain. Germline values: CDR1 LGHDT, CDR2 YNNKEL (reference sequence). With 0 bases removed from V and 0 bases from J, the gap between germline ends came to 8 bases. CDR3 length: 15 residues.